This TCR beta chain was sequenced for a study of CD4 T cells in relation to SARS-CoV-2 and coronaviruses. The unexposed donors gave CD4+ T cells in about 2010-2019, prior to COVID-19. CD4+ T cells were isolated from the cells after 10 days of culture. This CDR3 contains 14 residues. Trimming cost V 7 bases and J 7 bases; bases outside gene matches: 9. Germline CDR1 is SNHLY and CDR2 is FYNNEI. Clones were sequenced by immunoSEQ multiplex PCR, and TCRdb holds only the in-frame ones, with some missing. The sample yields about 26,000 clones, about 70% seen once. Worth noting for this clone: The target antigen is unknown.

The chain uses TRBV2 and TRBJ1-4; 7 bases map to TRBD1. The TCR sequence derives from a human donor in good health. The sample was CD4+ T cells from PBMCs, cultured in vitro. The CDR3 loop is CASIWVQGSEKLFF. CDR3 nucleotides: TGTGCCAGCATCTGGGTACAGGGGAGTGAAAAACTGTTTTTT.